These T cell receptor beta chains were read from a single sample in a study of CD8 T cells in Susac syndrome. TCRdb analysed the immunoSEQ multiplex PCR reads with MiXCR anew, one entry per CDR3 protein. The sample includes around 300,000 distinct CDR3 sequences, 85% of them seen just once. The sample was CD8+ T cells from PBMCs. All receptors come from a human donor with multiple sclerosis. CDR3s include the opening cysteine and the closing phenylalanine or tryptophan. The order of the fields is CDR3 protein, CDR3 DNA, clone size, J gene, V gene, D gene. The D gene is left open where the match is weak. Size tells how often a clone was seen (once, few, many) or the class of an expanded clone, and some rows leave it out.

cdr3_aa: CASSLLAGNNEQFF
cdr3_nt: TGTGCCAGCAGCTTACTAGCGGGAAACAATGAGCAGTTCTTC
clone_size: -
j_call: TRBJ2-1
v_call: TRBV11-2
d_call: TRBD2

cdr3_aa: CASSTDTQYF
cdr3_nt: TGTGCCAGTAGCACAGATACGCAGTATTTT
clone_size: few
j_call: TRBJ2-3
v_call: TRBV6-1
d_call: -

cdr3_aa: CASSYSFYEQYF
cdr3_nt: TGTGCCAGCAGTTACTCCTTCTACGAGCAGTACTTC
clone_size: -
j_call: TRBJ2-7
v_call: TRBV6-2/TRBV6-3
d_call: -

cdr3_aa: CASSLSSRVGQPQHF
cdr3_nt: TGTGCCAGCAGTTTAAGTTCCAGGGTTGGTCAGCCCCAGCATTTT
clone_size: -
j_call: TRBJ1-5
v_call: TRBV27
d_call: -

cdr3_aa: CASSLGQGSYSYEQYF
cdr3_nt: TGTGCCAGCAGCCTAGGGCAGGGCAGCTACTCCTACGAGCAGTACTTC
clone_size: once
j_call: TRBJ2-7
v_call: TRBV7-9
d_call: -

cdr3_aa: CASSLGWGFTEAFF
cdr3_nt: TGTGCCAGCAGCTTAGGATGGGGCTTCACTGAAGCTTTCTTT
clone_size: -
j_call: TRBJ1-1
v_call: TRBV7-9
d_call: -

cdr3_aa: CSALPAEIPEAFF
cdr3_nt: TGCAGTGCCTTACCCGCAGAAATCCCGGAAGCTTTCTTT
clone_size: -
j_call: TRBJ1-1
v_call: TRBV20-1
d_call: -

cdr3_aa: CASSRLPSGYEQYF
cdr3_nt: TGTGCCAGTAGCAGACTCCCGTCGGGCTACGAGCAGTACTTC
clone_size: -
j_call: TRBJ2-7
v_call: TRBV19
d_call: -

cdr3_aa: CASSLGAGTNSNQPQHF
cdr3_nt: TGTGCCAGCAGCTTAGGTGCCGGGACAAATAGCAATCAGCCCCAGCATTTT
clone_size: once
j_call: TRBJ1-5
v_call: TRBV11-2
d_call: -

cdr3_aa: CSARTPSTEAFF
cdr3_nt: TGCAGTGCTAGAACTCCTTCCACTGAAGCTTTCTTT
clone_size: -
j_call: TRBJ1-1
v_call: TRBV20-1
d_call: -

cdr3_aa: CASSPGTGAGTEAFF
cdr3_nt: TGTGCCAGTAGTCCAGGGACAGGGGCGGGCACTGAAGCTTTCTTT
clone_size: -
j_call: TRBJ1-1
v_call: TRBV19
d_call: TRBD1

cdr3_aa: CASSLGGKEQYF
cdr3_nt: TGTGCCAGCAGTTTAGGGGGGAAGGAGCAGTACTTC
clone_size: -
j_call: TRBJ2-7
v_call: TRBV27
d_call: -

cdr3_aa: CASSQDPEGPGETQYF
cdr3_nt: TGCGCCAGCAGCCAAGATCCGGAGGGGCCGGGGGAGACCCAGTACTTC
clone_size: -
j_call: TRBJ2-5
v_call: TRBV4-1
d_call: -

cdr3_aa: CANDREVNTEAFF
cdr3_nt: TGTGCCAACGATAGGGAGGTGAACACTGAAGCTTTCTTT
clone_size: -
j_call: TRBJ1-1
v_call: TRBV2
d_call: -

cdr3_aa: CASSMKLAEAYEQYF
cdr3_nt: TGTGCCAGTAGTATGAAGCTAGCGGAAGCCTACGAGCAGTACTTC
clone_size: -
j_call: TRBJ2-7
v_call: TRBV19
d_call: TRBD2

cdr3_aa: CASGRQDTQYF
cdr3_nt: TGTGCCAGCGGACGGCAGGATACGCAGTATTTT
clone_size: once
j_call: TRBJ2-3
v_call: TRBV2
d_call: -

cdr3_aa: CASTLASGYEQYF
cdr3_nt: TGTGCCAGCACCCTGGCATCGGGCTACGAGCAGTACTTC
clone_size: -
j_call: TRBJ2-7
v_call: TRBV6-1
d_call: -

cdr3_aa: CSVGAGLSNQPQHF
cdr3_nt: TGCAGTGTCGGAGCGGGGCTTAGCAATCAGCCCCAGCATTTT
clone_size: -
j_call: TRBJ1-5
v_call: TRBV20-1
d_call: -

cdr3_aa: CASSADINQPQHF
cdr3_nt: TGTGCCAGCAGCGCCGACATTAATCAGCCCCAGCATTTT
clone_size: few
j_call: TRBJ1-5
v_call: TRBV11-2
d_call: -

cdr3_aa: CASSGRAQRGRVTGELFF
cdr3_nt: TGTGCCAGCAGCGGGAGGGCCCAAAGGGGTCGGGTCACCGGGGAGCTGTTTTTT
clone_size: once
j_call: TRBJ2-2
v_call: TRBV2
d_call: TRBD2

cdr3_aa: CASSQSAVNEKLFF
cdr3_nt: TGCGCCAGCAGCCAATCCGCAGTTAATGAAAAACTGTTTTTT
clone_size: -
j_call: TRBJ1-4
v_call: TRBV4-3
d_call: -

cdr3_aa: CASSLSGYGYTF
cdr3_nt: TGTGCCAGCAGTTTATCAGGCTATGGCTACACCTTC
clone_size: -
j_call: TRBJ1-2
v_call: TRBV27
d_call: -

cdr3_aa: CSAYTGGPEAEAFF
cdr3_nt: TGCAGTGCTTATACAGGGGGCCCTGAAGCTGAAGCTTTCTTT
clone_size: -
j_call: TRBJ1-1
v_call: TRBV20-1
d_call: TRBD1

cdr3_aa: CASSFGTGVPYEQYF
cdr3_nt: TGTGCCAGCAGTTTTGGGACAGGGGTCCCCTACGAGCAGTACTTC
clone_size: -
j_call: TRBJ2-7
v_call: TRBV28
d_call: TRBD1

cdr3_aa: CASSGQGEGGPRSGYTF
cdr3_nt: TGTGCCAGCAGCGGCCAGGGGGAGGGGGGCCCTAGGAGTGGCTACACCTTC
clone_size: -
j_call: TRBJ1-2
v_call: TRBV5-6
d_call: TRBD1

cdr3_aa: CATSRRYRGSGNTIYF
cdr3_nt: TGTGCCACCAGCAGAAGATACAGGGGGTCAGGAAACACCATATATTTT
clone_size: -
j_call: TRBJ1-3
v_call: TRBV15
d_call: TRBD1

cdr3_aa: CASSLPRDTGELFF
cdr3_nt: TGTGCCAGCAGTTTACCCAGGGACACCGGGGAGCTGTTTTTT
clone_size: once
j_call: TRBJ2-2
v_call: TRBV28
d_call: -

cdr3_aa: CASTFWGGSSYNEQFF
cdr3_nt: TGTGCCAGCACCTTTTGGGGAGGGAGCTCCTACAATGAGCAGTTCTTC
clone_size: -
j_call: TRBJ2-1
v_call: TRBV5-4
d_call: TRBD2

cdr3_aa: CAWSVGQDNEQFF
cdr3_nt: TGTGCCTGGAGTGTGGGACAGGACAATGAGCAGTTCTTC
clone_size: once
j_call: TRBJ2-1
v_call: TRBV30
d_call: TRBD1

cdr3_aa: CASSLGPPHSNQPQHF
cdr3_nt: TGTGCCAGCAGTTTAGGGCCACCTCATAGCAATCAGCCCCAGCATTTT
clone_size: -
j_call: TRBJ1-5
v_call: TRBV12-3/TRBV12-4
d_call: -

cdr3_aa: CATSEGQGMFYEQYF
cdr3_nt: TGTGCCACCAGTGAGGGACAGGGGATGTTCTACGAGCAGTACTTC
clone_size: -
j_call: TRBJ2-7
v_call: TRBV24-1
d_call: TRBD1

cdr3_aa: CASSTLAGVSYEQYF
cdr3_nt: TGTGCCAGCAGCACCCTAGCGGGAGTATCCTACGAGCAGTACTTC
clone_size: -
j_call: TRBJ2-7
v_call: TRBV7-2
d_call: TRBD2

cdr3_aa: CAWRGGESTEAFF
cdr3_nt: TGTGCCTGGAGGGGCGGGGAGAGCACTGAAGCTTTCTTT
clone_size: -
j_call: TRBJ1-1
v_call: TRBV30
d_call: -

cdr3_aa: CASSQRLGEQYF
cdr3_nt: TGTGCCAGCAGCCAACGCCTCGGCGAGCAGTACTTC
clone_size: -
j_call: TRBJ2-7
v_call: TRBV3-1
d_call: -

cdr3_aa: CASTSGGAVADTQYF
cdr3_nt: TGTGCCAGCACCTCAGGGGGCGCTGTGGCAGATACGCAGTATTTT
clone_size: -
j_call: TRBJ2-3
v_call: TRBV27
d_call: TRBD1

cdr3_aa: CSVSGTGGYEQYF
cdr3_nt: TGCAGCGTATCCGGGACAGGGGGTTACGAGCAGTACTTC
clone_size: once
j_call: TRBJ2-7
v_call: TRBV29-1
d_call: TRBD1

cdr3_aa: CASSWLGSYGYTF
cdr3_nt: TGTGCCAGCAGTTGGCTCGGAAGCTATGGCTACACCTTC
clone_size: -
j_call: TRBJ1-2
v_call: TRBV6-5
d_call: -

cdr3_aa: CASSLEPRAETQYF
cdr3_nt: TGCGCCAGCAGCTTGGAACCAAGGGCAGAGACCCAGTACTTC
clone_size: -
j_call: TRBJ2-5
v_call: TRBV5-1
d_call: -

cdr3_aa: CASSLGGATQPQHF
cdr3_nt: TGTGCCAGCAGCTTAGGAGGAGCAACTCAGCCCCAGCATTTT
clone_size: -
j_call: TRBJ1-5
v_call: TRBV7-9
d_call: -

cdr3_aa: CASSIGAPGIPEAFF
cdr3_nt: TGTGCCAGTAGTATAGGAGCTCCGGGAATCCCTGAAGCTTTCTTT
clone_size: -
j_call: TRBJ1-1
v_call: TRBV19
d_call: -

cdr3_aa: CASTPLGGRGQDNEQFF
cdr3_nt: TGTGCCAGCACCCCATTGGGCGGGAGGGGTCAAGACAATGAGCAGTTCTTC
clone_size: -
j_call: TRBJ2-1
v_call: TRBV7-9
d_call: TRBD2

cdr3_aa: CASSELNTEAFF
cdr3_nt: TGTGCCAGCAGTGAGTTGAACACTGAAGCTTTCTTT
clone_size: -
j_call: TRBJ1-1
v_call: TRBV2
d_call: -

cdr3_aa: CASSGPGGQETQYF
cdr3_nt: TGCGCCAGCAGTGGACCAGGGGGCCAAGAGACCCAGTACTTC
clone_size: few
j_call: TRBJ2-5
v_call: TRBV10-2
d_call: TRBD1

cdr3_aa: CASTPWEELAKNIQYF
cdr3_nt: TGTGCCAGCACCCCCTGGGAGGAACTAGCCAAAAACATTCAGTACTTC
clone_size: -
j_call: TRBJ2-4
v_call: TRBV7-9
d_call: -

cdr3_aa: CASSTSWTDTQYF
cdr3_nt: TGTGCCAGCAGTACCTCTTGGACAGATACGCAGTATTTT
clone_size: -
j_call: TRBJ2-3
v_call: TRBV27
d_call: -

cdr3_aa: CSASFELAGEQFF
cdr3_nt: TGCAGTGCTAGCTTTGAACTAGCGGGTGAGCAGTTCTTC
clone_size: -
j_call: TRBJ2-1
v_call: TRBV20-1
d_call: TRBD2

cdr3_aa: CASSQDSRHTGELFF
cdr3_nt: TGTGCCAGCAGCCAAGATTCCAGACACACCGGGGAGCTGTTTTTT
clone_size: once
j_call: TRBJ2-2
v_call: TRBV3-1
d_call: -

cdr3_aa: CASSYPGLAHPLKTYEQYF
cdr3_nt: TGTGCCAGCAGTTACCCCGGACTAGCGCACCCCTTGAAGACCTACGAGCAGTACTTC
clone_size: once
j_call: TRBJ2-7
v_call: TRBV6-2/TRBV6-3
d_call: TRBD2

cdr3_aa: CASSLRGQINTGELFF
cdr3_nt: TGTGCCAGCAGTTTGAGGGGCCAGATCAACACCGGGGAGCTGTTTTTT
clone_size: once
j_call: TRBJ2-2
v_call: TRBV28
d_call: -

cdr3_aa: CSARDGDYSYNEQFF
cdr3_nt: TGCAGTGCTAGAGATGGGGACTACTCCTACAATGAGCAGTTCTTC
clone_size: -
j_call: TRBJ2-1
v_call: TRBV20-1
d_call: TRBD2

cdr3_aa: CASSLTGHLGTEAFF
cdr3_nt: TGTGCCAGCAGCTTAACGGGACACTTGGGCACTGAAGCTTTCTTT
clone_size: -
j_call: TRBJ1-1
v_call: TRBV13
d_call: -